A single sample gave rise to the 13 T cell receptor beta chains below, sequenced in a study of blood T cell repertoires in COVID-19 (TCRdb year 2020). The library was built by means of the immunoSEQ multiplex PCR assay. TCRdb re-hosts the immuneACCESS table, in-frame sequences only. Its copies lack some clones; in the studies checked, an unresolved V gene accounts for under half of them, and the cause for the rest is not known. In this sample the table shows approximately 150,000 clones, roughly 85% of which occur a single time. Jointly, the top ten make up 5% of the sample. The sample taken for sequencing was peripheral blood. The receptors derive from a human donor in a cohort sampled during active COVID-19.

The V gene is TRBV4-1, the J gene TRBJ1-6; tentative D call: TRBD1 (6 bases). The CDR3 extends over 16 amino acids. Trimming stripped 1 base from V and 10 bases from J, with 17 bases between. Germline CDR1 MGHRA, CDR2 YSYEKL. CDR3 nucleotides: TGCGCCAGCAGCCAAGGCCCCGGACAGCCTTTGTCACCCCTCCACTTT. Its translation is CASSQGPGQPLSPLHF.

This clone was found a few times. Distinct nucleotide sequences in the sample also encode this CDR3. V usage is TRBV3-1 (or the pseudogene TRBV3-2) and J usage is TRBJ2-7; D remains unclear. V was trimmed by 0 bases and J by 2 bases, leaving 8 bases between them. Germline CDR1 is LGHDT and CDR2 is YNNKEL (reference sequence). CDR3 length: 14 residues. The CDR3 loop is CASSQDLGTYEQYF. In DNA, the CDR3 is TGTGCCAGCAGCCAAGACCTAGGCACCTACGAGCAGTACTTC.

The CDR3 here is CASSVGWAAYNEQFF. CDR3 nucleotide sequence: TGTGCCAGCAGCGTAGGGTGGGCCGCCTACAATGAGCAGTTCTTC. The chain carries TRBV9 and TRBJ2-1; D unclear. The V end lost 0 bases, the J end lost 2 bases, and 9 bases lay between the germline ends. CDR1 is SGDLS, CDR2 YYNGEE, per germline. The CDR3 extends over 15 amino acids.

V usage is TRBV13 and J usage is TRBJ2-2; maybe TRBD2 (6 bases). The CDR3 sequence is 17 residues long. V was trimmed by 5 bases and J by 2 bases, leaving 18 bases between them. Germline V lookup: CDR1 PRHDT, CDR2 FYEKMQ (reference sequence). The CDR3 region is CASSEGTPHLNTGELFF. The DNA for the CDR3 is TGTGCCAGCAGCGAAGGGACTCCACATCTTAACACCGGGGAGCTGTTTTTT.

The rearrangement links TRBV5-5 to TRBJ1-1, with a possible D match to TRBD1 (5 bases). Germline V gives CDR1 SGHKS, CDR2 YYEKEE (reference sequence). This CDR3 is 15 amino acids long. V was trimmed by 0 bases and J by 1 base, leaving 10 bases between them. Written as DNA, the CDR3 is TGTGCCAGCAGCTTGGTGGGGGGAGCGAACACTGAAGCTTTCTTT. Residues: CASSLVGGANTEAFF.

With respect to this clone: The identical CDR3 is also encoded by other nucleotide sequences in the sample. The chain links TRBV4-3 to TRBJ1-2; D perhaps matches TRBD1 (5 bases). V lost 0 bases to trimming and J lost 2 bases, with 7 bases between them. Per the germline V gene, CDR1 is LGHNA and CDR2 is YSLEER. The CDR3 totals 14 residues. The DNA of the CDR3 is TGCGCCAGCAGCCAAGATAGGGGAAACTATGGCTACACCTTC. Translated, it gives CASSQDRGNYGYTF.

This chain links TRBV19 with TRBJ1-6; TRBD1 matches at 8 bases. This CDR3 has 15 amino acids. The junction had 10 bases not matched to a gene; V was cut back by 7 bases and J by 8 bases. The germline V gene has CDR1 LNHDA and CDR2 SQIVND (reference sequence). In DNA, the CDR3 is TGTGCCAGTAATTATTTACCAGGGGGCGATTCACCCCTCCACTTT. Its translation: CASNYLPGGDSPLHF.

V is TRBV6-2 or TRBV6-3 and J is TRBJ1-5; TRBD1 agrees at 9 bases. CDR1 MNHEY and CDR2 SVGEGT come from the germline V gene. There are 16 residues in the CDR3. V was clipped by 4 bases and J by 2 bases; unmatched bases: 6. This chain's CDR3 is CASSLDRGMGNQPQHF. In nucleotides, the CDR3 is TGTGCCAGCAGTTTGGACAGGGGAATGGGCAATCAGCCCCAGCATTTT.

With respect to this clone: A much larger clone sits a single nucleotide away, making a read error possible. The J gene is TRBJ1-5, the V gene TRBV7-9; TRBD1 aligns across 9 bases. This CDR3 spans 14 amino acids. CDR1 and CDR2 (germline): SEHNR, FQNEAQ (reference sequence). V lost 5 bases to trimming and J lost 4 bases; unmatched junction nucleotides: 3. The CDR3 DNA is TGTGCCAGCAGCCGGACAGGGGTAAATCAGCCCCAGCATTTT. Residues: CASSRTGVNQPQHF.

This clone appeared a few times. The chain recombines TRBV5-1 with TRBJ1-1; no reliable D call. This CDR3 comprises 14 residues. Germline V CDR1 and CDR2: SGHRS, YFSETQ. The germline V and J ends were trimmed by 3 bases and 3 bases, with 12 bases remaining between them. CDR3 loop: CASSWRWVDTEAFF. The CDR3 nucleotides read TGCGCCAGCAGCTGGAGGTGGGTGGACACTGAAGCTTTCTTT.

This clone was seen once. The chain employs TRBV15 and TRBJ1-1; possibly TRBD1 for D (6 bases). Germline values: CDR1 LNHNV, CDR2 YYDKDF (reference sequence). The CDR3 is made up of 15 amino acids. Trimming removed 2 bases from V and 0 bases from J, with 10 bases in between. CDR3 coding DNA: TGTGCCACCAGCAGATCAGGACAGATGAACACTGAAGCTTTCTTT. It yields the protein CATSRSGQMNTEAFF.

This chain connects TRBV27 to TRBJ2-6, with 8 bases matching TRBD1. Germline V gene lookup returns CDR1 MNHEY and CDR2 SMNVEV (reference sequence). The CDR3 length is 17 residues. The V segment lost 6 bases and the J segment 1 base; nucleotides outside the gene matches: 8. Written as DNA, the CDR3 is TGTGCCAGCAGACCCGGACAGGGAGCTTCTGGGGCCAACGTCCTGACTTTC. This sequence encodes CASRPGQGASGANVLTF.

This clone was found many times. The rearrangement links TRBV6-6 to TRBJ2-1; 8 bases are shared with TRBD2. The CDR3 loop spans 18 amino acids. V gave up 5 bases and J gave up 5 bases; unmatched junction bases: 17. Germline loops: CDR1 MNHNY, CDR2 SVGAGI (reference sequence). The CDR3 region has the DNA TGTGCCAGCAGTCAACAAGTCGGGGGACTAGGCTTAGACAATGAGCAGTTCTTC. Translated, it gives CASSQQVGGLGLDNEQFF.